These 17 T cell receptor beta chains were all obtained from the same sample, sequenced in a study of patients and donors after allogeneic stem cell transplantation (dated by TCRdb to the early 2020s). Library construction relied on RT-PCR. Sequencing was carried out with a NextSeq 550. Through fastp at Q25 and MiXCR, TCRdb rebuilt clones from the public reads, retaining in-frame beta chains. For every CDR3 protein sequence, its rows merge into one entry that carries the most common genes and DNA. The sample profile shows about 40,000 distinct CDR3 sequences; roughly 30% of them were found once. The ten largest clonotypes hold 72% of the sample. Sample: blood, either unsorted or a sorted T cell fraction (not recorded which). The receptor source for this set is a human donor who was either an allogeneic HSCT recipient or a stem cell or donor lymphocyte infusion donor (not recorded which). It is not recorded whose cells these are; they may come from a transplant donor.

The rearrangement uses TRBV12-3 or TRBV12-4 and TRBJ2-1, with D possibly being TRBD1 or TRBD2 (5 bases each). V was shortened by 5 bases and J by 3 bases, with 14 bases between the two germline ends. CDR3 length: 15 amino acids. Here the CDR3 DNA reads TGTGCCAGCAGTGCACCGGGACCACGCTACAATGAGCAGTTCTTC. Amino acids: CASSAPGPRYNEQFF.

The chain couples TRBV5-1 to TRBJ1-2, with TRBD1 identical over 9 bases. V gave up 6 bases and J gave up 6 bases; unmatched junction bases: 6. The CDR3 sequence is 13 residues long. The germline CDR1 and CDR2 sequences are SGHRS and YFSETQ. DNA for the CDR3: TGCGCCAGCACCCTGGACAGGGGAAATGGCTACACCTTC. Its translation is CASTLDRGNGYTF.

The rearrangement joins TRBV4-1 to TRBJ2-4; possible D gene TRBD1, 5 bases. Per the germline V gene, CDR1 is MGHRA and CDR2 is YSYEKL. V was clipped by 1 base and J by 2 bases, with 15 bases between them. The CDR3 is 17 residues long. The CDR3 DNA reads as TGCGCCAGCAGCCAAGCCTCCGGCAGGGAACCCAAAAACATTCAGTACTTC. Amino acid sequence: CASSQASGREPKNIQYF.

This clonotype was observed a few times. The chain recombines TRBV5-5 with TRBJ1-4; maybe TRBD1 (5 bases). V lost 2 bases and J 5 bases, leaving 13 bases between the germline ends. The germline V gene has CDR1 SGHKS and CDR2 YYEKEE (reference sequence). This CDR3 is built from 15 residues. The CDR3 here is CASSFLGGSNEKLFF. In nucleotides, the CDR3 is TGTGCCAGCAGCTTTCTCGGGGGATCAAATGAAAAACTGTTTTTT.

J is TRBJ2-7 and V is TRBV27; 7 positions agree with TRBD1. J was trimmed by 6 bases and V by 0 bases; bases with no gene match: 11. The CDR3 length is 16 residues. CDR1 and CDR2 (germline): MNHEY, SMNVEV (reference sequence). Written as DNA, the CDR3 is TGTGCCAGCAGTTTATCTAAGCGGACAGGCAGTCCCGAGCAGTACTTC. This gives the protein CASSLSKRTGSPEQYF.

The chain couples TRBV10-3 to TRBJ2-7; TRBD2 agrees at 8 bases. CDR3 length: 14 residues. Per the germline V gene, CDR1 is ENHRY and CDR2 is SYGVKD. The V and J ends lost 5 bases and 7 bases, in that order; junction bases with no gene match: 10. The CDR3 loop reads CAISPPREGGEQYF. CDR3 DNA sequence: TGTGCCATCAGTCCCCCACGGGAGGGGGGGGAGCAGTACTTC.

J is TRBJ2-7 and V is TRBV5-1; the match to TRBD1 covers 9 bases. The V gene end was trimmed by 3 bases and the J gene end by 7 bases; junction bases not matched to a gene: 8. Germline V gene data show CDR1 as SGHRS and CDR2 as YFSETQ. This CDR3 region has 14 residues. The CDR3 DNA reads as TGCGCCAGCAGCTCGGACAGGGGAAGGGATGAGCAGTACTTC. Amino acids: CASSSDRGRDEQYF. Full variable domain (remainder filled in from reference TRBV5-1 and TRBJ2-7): KAGVTQTPRYLIKTRGQQVTLSCSPISGHRSVSWYQQTPGQGLQFLFEYFSETQRNKGNFPGRFSGRQFSNSRSEMNVSTLELGDSALYLCASSSDRGRDEQYFGPGTRLTVT.

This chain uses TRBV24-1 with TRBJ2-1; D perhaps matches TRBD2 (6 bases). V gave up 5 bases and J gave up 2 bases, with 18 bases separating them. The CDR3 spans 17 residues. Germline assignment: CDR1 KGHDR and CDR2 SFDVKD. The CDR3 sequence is CATSVAVGLYAYNEQFF. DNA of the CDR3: TGTGCCACCAGTGTAGCGGTCGGGTTGTACGCCTACAATGAGCAGTTCTTC.

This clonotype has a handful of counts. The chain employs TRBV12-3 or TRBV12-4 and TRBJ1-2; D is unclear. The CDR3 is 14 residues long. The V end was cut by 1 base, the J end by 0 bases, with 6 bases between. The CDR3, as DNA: TGTGCCAGCAGTTTAGGGTTGCCTAACTATGGCTACACCTTC. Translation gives CASSLGLPNYGYTF.

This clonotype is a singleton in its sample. The CDR3 is CASNGGTSTEAFF. In DNA form, the CDR3 reads TGTGCCAGCAACGGGGGTACGAGCACTGAAGCTTTCTTT. The chain employs TRBV9 and TRBJ1-1; D may be TRBD1 (5 bases). The V end was cut by 6 bases, the J end by 4 bases, with 13 bases between. In germline, CDR1 is SGDLS, CDR2 YYNGEE. CDR3 size: 13 residues.

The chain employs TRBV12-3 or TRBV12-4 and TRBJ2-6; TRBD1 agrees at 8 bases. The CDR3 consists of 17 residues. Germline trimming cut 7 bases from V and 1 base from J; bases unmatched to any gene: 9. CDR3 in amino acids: CASTLSRTGSGANVLTF. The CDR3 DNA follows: TGTGCCAGCACCCTATCCCGGACAGGGTCTGGGGCCAACGTCCTGACTTTC.

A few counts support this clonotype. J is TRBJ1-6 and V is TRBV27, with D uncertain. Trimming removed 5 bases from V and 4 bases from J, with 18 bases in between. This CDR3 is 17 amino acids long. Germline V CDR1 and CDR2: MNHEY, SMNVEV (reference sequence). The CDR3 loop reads CASSPRPRTGYNSPLHF. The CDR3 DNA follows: TGTGCCAGCAGTCCTCGACCACGGACGGGTTATAATTCACCCCTCCACTTT.

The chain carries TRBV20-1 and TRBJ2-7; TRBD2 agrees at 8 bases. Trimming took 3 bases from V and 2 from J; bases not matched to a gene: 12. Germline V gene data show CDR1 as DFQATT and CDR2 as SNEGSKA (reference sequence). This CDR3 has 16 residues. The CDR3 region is CSASISGRASAYEQYF. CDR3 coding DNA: TGCAGTGCTAGTATCTCCGGGAGGGCCTCCGCCTACGAGCAGTACTTC.

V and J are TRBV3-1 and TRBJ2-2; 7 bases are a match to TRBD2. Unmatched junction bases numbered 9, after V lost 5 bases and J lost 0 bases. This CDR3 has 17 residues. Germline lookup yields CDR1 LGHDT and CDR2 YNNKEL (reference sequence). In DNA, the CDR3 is TGTGCCAGCAGCAACCGACTAGCACAAACGAACACCGGGGAGCTGTTTTTT. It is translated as CASSNRLAQTNTGELFF.

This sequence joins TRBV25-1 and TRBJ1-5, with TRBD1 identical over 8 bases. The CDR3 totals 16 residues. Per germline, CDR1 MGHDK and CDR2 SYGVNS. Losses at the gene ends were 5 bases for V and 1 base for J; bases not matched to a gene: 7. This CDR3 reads CASSPSRTGSNQPQHF. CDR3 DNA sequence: TGTGCCAGCAGTCCTTCCCGGACAGGGAGCAATCAGCCCCAGCATTTT.

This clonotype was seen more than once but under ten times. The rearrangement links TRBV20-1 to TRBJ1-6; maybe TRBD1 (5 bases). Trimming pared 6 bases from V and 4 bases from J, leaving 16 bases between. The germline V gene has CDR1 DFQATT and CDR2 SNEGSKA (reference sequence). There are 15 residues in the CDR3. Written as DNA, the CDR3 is TGCAGTGCAGCCGGGACTTCCTGGTATAATTCACCCCTCCACTTT. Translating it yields CSAAGTSWYNSPLHF.

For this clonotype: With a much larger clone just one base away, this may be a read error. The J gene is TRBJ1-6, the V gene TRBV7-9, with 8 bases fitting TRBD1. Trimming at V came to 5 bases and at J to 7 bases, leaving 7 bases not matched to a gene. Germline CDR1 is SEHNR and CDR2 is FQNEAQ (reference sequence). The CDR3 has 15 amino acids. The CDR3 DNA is TGTGCCAGCAGCCAAACGGGACAGGTGAATTCACCCCTCCACTTT. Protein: CASSQTGQVNSPLHF.